The 17 T cell receptor beta chains below were found in one sample sequenced in a study of type 1 and type 2 diabetes patients. Genomic DNA was the PCR template. Multiplex PCR with 30 forward and 13 reverse primers amplified the TCR beta CDR3. TCRdb independently ran MiXCR on the multiplex PCR reads; one entry per CDR3 protein. The data show fewer than 300,000 distinct CDR3 sequences, around 47% seen once. Sequencing was performed on peripheral blood mononuclear cells (PBMCs). The receptors were gathered from a man between 18 and 29 years old with type 2 diabetes.

The rearrangement links TRBV9 to TRBJ1-6; D is ambiguous. The germline CDR1 and CDR2 sequences are SGDLS and YYNGEE. V gave up 0 bases and J gave up 8 bases, with 9 bases separating them. The length of the CDR3 is 14 residues. CDR3 nucleotide sequence: TGTGCCAGCAGCGTAGCTGGGGTGGATTCACCCCTCCACTTT. Translating it yields CASSVAGVDSPLHF.

To note about this clonotype: Since a much larger clone is just one base distant, this may be a read error. V gene TRBV15 combines with J gene TRBJ1-1; TRBD1 might be the D (6 bases). The germline V and J ends were trimmed by 0 bases and 8 bases, with 10 bases remaining between them. The CDR3 has 13 amino acids. In germline, CDR1 is LNHNV, CDR2 YYDKDF (reference sequence). CDR3 region: CATSRETGPEAFF. The CDR3 coding sequence is TGTGCCACCAGCAGAGAAACAGGGCCAGAAGCTTTCTTT.

In this sample, this clonotype turned up a few times. The gene calls are TRBV2 and TRBJ2-7; 8 bases map to TRBD1. Losses at the gene ends were 7 bases for V and 3 bases for J; bases not matched to a gene: 5. Germline V gives CDR1 SNHLY, CDR2 FYNNEI. The CDR3 covers 13 residues. The CDR3 region has the DNA TGTGCCAGCATTAGGGACAGGCTCTACGAGCAGTACTTC. Protein: CASIRDRLYEQYF. The full variable domain, in which reference TRBV2 and TRBJ2-7 provide the parts outside the CDR3, is EPEVTQTPSHQVTQMGQEVILRCVPISNHLYFYWYRQILGQKVEFLVSFYNNEISEKSEIFDDQFSVERPDGSNFTLKIRSTKLEDSAMYFCASIRDRLYEQYFGPGTRLTVT.

This rearrangement joins TRBV10-3 to TRBJ2-1; no definite D call. The CDR3 spans 14 residues. CDR1 and CDR2 from the germline V gene are ENHRY and SYGVKD. V dropped 0 bases and J dropped 10 bases, with 13 bases sitting between them. The DNA for the CDR3 is TGTGCCATCAGTGAGTCGATCGACCTGGGCGAGCAGTTCTTC. Residues: CAISESIDLGEQFF.

This clonotype has only a few counts. The rearrangement uses TRBV18 and TRBJ1-2; 7 bases agree with TRBD1. Germline V gene lookup returns CDR1 KGHSH and CDR2 LQKENI. The CDR3 spans 16 residues. The V segment lost 3 bases and the J segment 3 bases; nucleotides outside the gene matches: 10. The CDR3 sequence: CASSPTGQRGDYGYTF. For the CDR3, the DNA is TGTGCCAGCTCACCTACGGGACAGAGAGGGGACTATGGCTACACCTTC. The full variable domain, rest sourced from reference TRBV18 and TRBJ1-2, is NAGVMQNPRHLVRRRGQEARLRCSPMKGHSHVYWYRQLPEEGLKFMVYLQKENIIDESGMPKERFSAEFPKEGPSILRIQQVVRGDSAAYFCASSPTGQRGDYGYTFGSGTRLTVV.

This clonotype was observed many times. The chain combines TRBV20-1 with TRBJ2-7; D gene ambiguous. The CDR3 extends over 13 amino acids. Looked up from germline, CDR1 is DFQATT and CDR2 is SNEGSKA (reference sequence). V was cut by 1 base and J by 3 bases, with 10 bases left in between. The DNA of the CDR3 is TGCAGTGCTAGAGGACCGACTGACTACGAGCAGTACTTC. Translated, it gives CSARGPTDYEQYF.

This clonotype was seen more than once but under ten times. The chain combines TRBV4-2 with TRBJ1-5; 8 bases are a match to TRBD1. This CDR3 region has 13 residues. Germline loops: CDR1 LGHNA, CDR2 YNFKEQ. The V and J ends lost 4 bases and 6 bases, in that order; junction bases with no gene match: 2. The chain's CDR3 is CASSLDRGQPQHF. The DNA of the CDR3 is TGTGCCAGCAGCCTCGACAGGGGTCAGCCCCAGCATTTT.

This chain links TRBV9 with TRBJ2-3; TRBD2 aligns across 7 bases. The CDR3 totals 15 residues. V trimming: 3 bases; J trimming: 6 bases; junction bases outside the gene matches: 10. Germline CDR1 is SGDLS and CDR2 is YYNGEE. CDR3 DNA sequence: TGTGCCAGCAGCGCTAGCGGTACCTCATCTGATACGCAGTATTTT. It codes for CASSASGTSSDTQYF.

The chain links TRBV7-2 to TRBJ2-7; D unresolved. The CDR3 has 14 residues. CDR1 and CDR2 from the germline V gene are SGHTA and FQGNSA. The V and J ends lost 5 bases and 2 bases respectively, with 13 bases between them. The CDR3 loop is CASSVGPLTYEQYF. The CDR3 nucleotides are TGTGCCAGCAGCGTCGGACCCCTAACCTACGAGCAGTACTTC. The whole variable domain, remainder taken from reference TRBV7-2 and TRBJ2-7, is GAGVSQSPSNKVTEKGKDVELRCDPISGHTALYWYRQSLGQGLEFLIYFQGNSAPDKSGLPSDRFSAERTGGSVSTLTIQRTQQEDSAVYLCASSVGPLTYEQYFGPGTRLTVT.

This sequence joins TRBV6-5 and TRBJ2-5, with TRBD2 identical over 12 bases. This CDR3 is 15 amino acids long. Germline V gene lookup returns CDR1 MNHEY and CDR2 SVGAGI. Germline trimming cut 1 base from V and 11 bases from J; bases unmatched to any gene: 8. Written as DNA, the CDR3 is TGTGCCAGCAGTTACTGGCTAGCGGGAGGGCCTGAGCAGTACTTC. Residues: CASSYWLAGGPEQYF.

The chain has TRBV20-1 and TRBJ1-1; perhaps TRBD1 as D (6 bases). Germline CDR1 and CDR2: DFQATT and SNEGSKA (reference sequence). Trimming cost V 3 bases and J 0 bases, with 11 bases left between them. This CDR3 is 14 amino acids long. The CDR3 nucleotides are TGCAGTGCTAGGACGGAGGGGGTGAACACTGAAGCTTTCTTT. Translation: CSARTEGVNTEAFF.

V is TRBV19 and J is TRBJ1-3; a weak D match, TRBD1 (5 bases). Germline CDR1 and CDR2: LNHDA and SQIVND (reference sequence). This CDR3 spans 18 amino acids. Trimming removed 3 bases at V and 1 base at J, with 19 bases between. Written as DNA, the CDR3 is TGTGCCAGTAGTATCGCCCCCCCAATCGGGGGATCTGGAAACACCATATATTTT. It yields the protein CASSIAPPIGGSGNTIYF.

The rearrangement uses TRBV7-2 and TRBJ2-5; 11 bases line up with TRBD1. CDR3 length: 15 residues. V shed 5 bases, J shed 7 bases, and the junction held 9 bases outside the gene matches. Germline-derived CDR1 and CDR2 are SGHTA and FQGNSA. This CDR3 reads CASSRRTGGQGTQYF. The CDR3 bases are TGTGCCAGCAGCAGAAGGACAGGGGGCCAGGGGACCCAGTACTTC. The entire variable domain, with the rest obtained from reference TRBV7-2 and TRBJ2-5, is as follows: GAGVSQSPSNKVTEKGKDVELRCDPISGHTALYWYRQSLGQGLEFLIYFQGNSAPDKSGLPSDRFSAERTGGSVSTLTIQRTQQEDSAVYLCASSRRTGGQGTQYFGPGTRLLVL.

This chain links TRBV2 with TRBJ2-7, with 11 bases identical to TRBD2. This CDR3 has 14 residues. Germline-derived CDR1 and CDR2 are SNHLY and FYNNEI. V was pared by 6 bases and J by 4 bases, with 5 bases of the junction left unmatched. The CDR3 coding sequence is TGTGCCAGCAGCCTGACTAGCGGGGTGTACGAGCAGTACTTC. This sequence encodes CASSLTSGVYEQYF.

This clonotype was counted at least ten times. The chain links TRBV7-8 to TRBJ1-1, with D perhaps TRBD1 (6 bases). The germline V and J ends were trimmed by 8 bases and 3 bases, with 10 bases remaining between them. This CDR3 has 12 amino acids. Germline assignment: CDR1 SGHVS and CDR2 FQNEAQ. The CDR3 region has the DNA TGTGCCAGCCAGGGGAAGGACACTGAAGCTTTCTTT. Encoded protein: CASQGKDTEAFF.

This clonotype has just a few counts. The CDR3 nucleotides read TGCGCCAGCAGCTTGGCGGCTAGTAACTACGAGCAGTACTTC. Protein: CASSLAASNYEQYF. The gene calls are TRBV5-1 and TRBJ2-7; D is unclear. The V gene's germline CDR1 is SGHRS and CDR2 YFSETQ. The V end lost 0 bases, the J end lost 3 bases, and 10 bases lay between the germline ends. The CDR3 extends over 14 amino acids.

This clonotype was observed a few times. CDR3 residues: CASSPRTENYEQYF. CDR3 DNA: TGTGCCAGCAGCCCTAGAACGGAAAACTACGAGCAGTACTTC. The rearrangement joins TRBV4-2 to TRBJ2-7, with D uncertain. CDR1 is LGHNA, CDR2 YNFKEQ, per germline. V dropped 4 bases and J dropped 3 bases, with 13 bases sitting between them. This CDR3 has 14 residues.